Sequencing of this TCR beta chain was carried out in a study of glioma-infiltrating T cells. TCR alpha and beta CDR3 regions were amplified from RNA using iRepertoire nested multiplex PCR. For one-step reverse transcription and amplification, about 85-400 ng of tissue mRNA or PBMC total RNA was used. TCRdb processed the multiplex PCR reads anew with MiXCR; each CDR3 protein has one entry. The sample has several thousand distinct CDR3 sequences; roughly two fifths are singletons. V dropped 7 bases and J dropped 3 bases, with 12 bases sitting between them. The V gene's germline CDR1 is MNHEY and CDR2 SVGAGI. This CDR3 region has 13 residues. Study results and caveats: Non-neoplastic patients had below-expected tissue-blood divergence, while all gliomas exceeded expectation. Very few CDR3 sequences were shared between tissue and blood.

On this clonotype: Its antigen is unidentified.

Sequencing was done on a sample of glioma tissue, nonneoplastic brain tissue, or PBMCs (not recorded which). This receptor was taken from a human donor with low-grade glioma or glioblastoma, undergoing nonglioma brain surgery, or in good health (not recorded which). V gene TRBV6-5 combines with J gene TRBJ1-2; D is unresolved. CDR3: CASTEDVDYGYTF. In DNA form, the CDR3 reads TGTGCCAGCACTGAGGACGTGGACTATGGCTACACCTTC.